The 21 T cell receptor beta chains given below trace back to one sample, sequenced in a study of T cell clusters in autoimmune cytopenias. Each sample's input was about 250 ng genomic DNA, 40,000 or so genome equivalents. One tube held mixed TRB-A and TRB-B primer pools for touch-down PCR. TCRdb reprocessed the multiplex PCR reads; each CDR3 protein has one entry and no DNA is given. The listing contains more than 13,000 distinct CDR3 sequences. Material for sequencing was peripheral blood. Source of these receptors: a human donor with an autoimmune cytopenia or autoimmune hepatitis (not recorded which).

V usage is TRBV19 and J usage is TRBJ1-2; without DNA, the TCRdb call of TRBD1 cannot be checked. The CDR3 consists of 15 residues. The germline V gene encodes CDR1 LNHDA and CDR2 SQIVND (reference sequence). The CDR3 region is CASSIGGRGAYGYTF.

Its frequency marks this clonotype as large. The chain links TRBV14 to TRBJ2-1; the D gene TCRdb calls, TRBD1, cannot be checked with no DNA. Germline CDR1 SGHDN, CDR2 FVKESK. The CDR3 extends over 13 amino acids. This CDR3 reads CASSQDRPPSRFF.

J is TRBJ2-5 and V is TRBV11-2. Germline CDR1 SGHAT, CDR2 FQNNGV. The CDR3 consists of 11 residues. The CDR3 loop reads CASSLVETQYF.

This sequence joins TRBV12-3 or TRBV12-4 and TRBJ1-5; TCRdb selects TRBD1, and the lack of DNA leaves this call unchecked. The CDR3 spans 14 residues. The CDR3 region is CASSRGTSNQPQHF.

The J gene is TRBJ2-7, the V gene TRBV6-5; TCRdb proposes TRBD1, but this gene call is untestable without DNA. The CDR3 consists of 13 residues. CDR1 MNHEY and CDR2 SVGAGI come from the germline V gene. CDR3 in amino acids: CASRRTGEYEQYF.

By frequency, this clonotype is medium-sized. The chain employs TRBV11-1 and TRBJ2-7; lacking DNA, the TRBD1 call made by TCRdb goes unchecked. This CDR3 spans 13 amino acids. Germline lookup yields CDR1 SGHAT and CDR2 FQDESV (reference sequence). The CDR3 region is CATSRDGSYEQYF.

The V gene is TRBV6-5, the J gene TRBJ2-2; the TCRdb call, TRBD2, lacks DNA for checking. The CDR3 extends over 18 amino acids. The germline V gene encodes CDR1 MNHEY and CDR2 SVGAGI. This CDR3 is CASTRKGLAGANTGELFF.

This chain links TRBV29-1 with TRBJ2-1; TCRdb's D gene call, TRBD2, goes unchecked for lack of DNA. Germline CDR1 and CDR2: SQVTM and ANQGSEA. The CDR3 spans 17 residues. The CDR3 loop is CSVGRLAGGRSYNEQFF.

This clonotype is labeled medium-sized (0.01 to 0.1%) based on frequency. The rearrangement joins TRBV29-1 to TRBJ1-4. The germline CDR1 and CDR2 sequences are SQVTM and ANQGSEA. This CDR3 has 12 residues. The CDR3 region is CSVRDVGEKLFF.

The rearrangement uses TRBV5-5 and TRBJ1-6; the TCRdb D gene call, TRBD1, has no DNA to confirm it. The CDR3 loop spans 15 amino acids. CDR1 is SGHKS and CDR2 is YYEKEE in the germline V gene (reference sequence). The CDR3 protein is CASSSTGTEASPLHF.

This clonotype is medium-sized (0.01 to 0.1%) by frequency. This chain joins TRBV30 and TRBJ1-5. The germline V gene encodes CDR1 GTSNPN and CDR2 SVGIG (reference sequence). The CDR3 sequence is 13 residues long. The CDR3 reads CAWQGMSNQPQHF.

CDR3: CASSQDTQGAFF. This rearrangement joins TRBV11-1 to TRBJ1-1; TCRdb indicates TRBD1, and absent DNA this call remains unverified. The CDR3 loop spans 12 amino acids. Germline values: CDR1 SGHAT, CDR2 FQDESV (reference sequence).

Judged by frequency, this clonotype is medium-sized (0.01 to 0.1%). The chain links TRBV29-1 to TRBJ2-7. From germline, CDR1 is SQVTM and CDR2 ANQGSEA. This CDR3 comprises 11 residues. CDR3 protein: CSVIDSYEQYF.

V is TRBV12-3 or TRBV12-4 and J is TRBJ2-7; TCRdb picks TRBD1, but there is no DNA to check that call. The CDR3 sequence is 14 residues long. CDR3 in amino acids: CASSFWGASYEQYF.

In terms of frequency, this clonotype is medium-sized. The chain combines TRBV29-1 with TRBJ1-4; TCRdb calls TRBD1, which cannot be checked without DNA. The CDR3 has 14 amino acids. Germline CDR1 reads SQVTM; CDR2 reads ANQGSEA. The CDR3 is CSVQGGSTNEKLFF.

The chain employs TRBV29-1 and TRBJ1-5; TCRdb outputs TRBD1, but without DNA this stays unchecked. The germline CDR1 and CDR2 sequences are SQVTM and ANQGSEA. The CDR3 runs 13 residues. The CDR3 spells CSRQGSLNQPQHF.

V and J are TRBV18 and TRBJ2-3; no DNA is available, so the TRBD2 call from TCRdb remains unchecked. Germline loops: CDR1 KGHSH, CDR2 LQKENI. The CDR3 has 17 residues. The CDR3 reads CASFRRTSGRGTDTQYF.

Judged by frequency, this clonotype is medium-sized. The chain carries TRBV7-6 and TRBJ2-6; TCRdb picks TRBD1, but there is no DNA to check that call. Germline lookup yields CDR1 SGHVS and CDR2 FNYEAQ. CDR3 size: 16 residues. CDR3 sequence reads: CASSLDISSGANVLTF.

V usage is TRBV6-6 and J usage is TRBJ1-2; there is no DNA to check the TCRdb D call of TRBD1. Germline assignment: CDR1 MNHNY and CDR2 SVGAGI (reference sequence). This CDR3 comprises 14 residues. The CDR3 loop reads CASSLQGANYGYTF.

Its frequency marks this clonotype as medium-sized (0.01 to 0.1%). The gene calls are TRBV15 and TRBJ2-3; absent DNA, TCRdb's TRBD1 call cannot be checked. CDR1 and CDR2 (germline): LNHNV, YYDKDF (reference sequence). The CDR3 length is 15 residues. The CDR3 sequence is CATSRTGAGQYTQYF.

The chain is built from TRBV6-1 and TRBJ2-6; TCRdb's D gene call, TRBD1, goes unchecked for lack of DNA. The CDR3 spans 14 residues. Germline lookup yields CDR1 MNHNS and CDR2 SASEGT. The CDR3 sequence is CASSQGAGANVLTF.